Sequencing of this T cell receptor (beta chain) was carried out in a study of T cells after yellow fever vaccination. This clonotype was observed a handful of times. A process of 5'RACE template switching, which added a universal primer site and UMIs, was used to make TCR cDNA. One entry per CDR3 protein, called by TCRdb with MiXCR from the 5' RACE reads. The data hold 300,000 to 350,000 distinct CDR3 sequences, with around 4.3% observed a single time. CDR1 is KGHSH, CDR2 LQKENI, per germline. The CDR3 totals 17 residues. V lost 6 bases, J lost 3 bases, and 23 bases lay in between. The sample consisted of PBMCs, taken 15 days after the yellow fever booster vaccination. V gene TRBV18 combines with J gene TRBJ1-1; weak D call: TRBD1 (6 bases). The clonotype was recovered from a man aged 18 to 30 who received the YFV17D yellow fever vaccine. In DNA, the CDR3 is TGTGCCAGCTCCCTTTCAGTGGAAAAGGGGGGGGACACTGAAGCTTTCTTT. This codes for CASSLSVEKGGDTEAFF.